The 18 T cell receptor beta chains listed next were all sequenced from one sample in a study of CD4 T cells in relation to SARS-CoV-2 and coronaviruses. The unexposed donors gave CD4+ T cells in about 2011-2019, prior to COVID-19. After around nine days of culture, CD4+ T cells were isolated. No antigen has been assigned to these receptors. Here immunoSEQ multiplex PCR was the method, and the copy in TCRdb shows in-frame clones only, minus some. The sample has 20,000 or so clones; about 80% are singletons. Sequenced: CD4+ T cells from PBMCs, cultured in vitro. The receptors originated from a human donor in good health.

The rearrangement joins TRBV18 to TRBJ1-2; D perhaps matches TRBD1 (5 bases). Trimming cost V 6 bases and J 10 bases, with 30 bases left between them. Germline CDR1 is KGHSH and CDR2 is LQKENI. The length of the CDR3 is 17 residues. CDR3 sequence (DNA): TGTGCCAGCTCCCTAAACCCTACCTTCCGCGGACACATAACCTACACCTTC. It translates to CASSLNPTFRGHITYTF. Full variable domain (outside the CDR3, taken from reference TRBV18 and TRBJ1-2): NAGVMQNPRHLVRRRGQEARLRCSPMKGHSHVYWYRQLPEEGLKFMVYLQKENIIDESGMPKERFSAEFPKEGPSILRIQQVVRGDSAAYFCASSLNPTFRGHITYTFGSGTRLTVV.

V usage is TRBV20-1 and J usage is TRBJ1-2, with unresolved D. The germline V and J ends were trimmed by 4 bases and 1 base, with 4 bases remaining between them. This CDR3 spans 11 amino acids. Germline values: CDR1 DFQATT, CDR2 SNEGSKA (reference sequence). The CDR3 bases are TGCAGTGCTATCGATAACTATGGCTACACCTTC. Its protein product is CSAIDNYGYTF.

CDR3 sequence: CASSPDRENTGELFF. DNA for the CDR3: TGCGCCAGCAGCCCCGACAGGGAGAACACCGGGGAGCTGTTTTTT. V is TRBV5-1 and J is TRBJ2-2; 7 nucleotides line up with TRBD1. V shed 4 bases and J 1 base; nucleotides not matched to a gene: 4. Looked up from germline, CDR1 is SGHRS and CDR2 is YFSETQ. The CDR3 has 15 amino acids.

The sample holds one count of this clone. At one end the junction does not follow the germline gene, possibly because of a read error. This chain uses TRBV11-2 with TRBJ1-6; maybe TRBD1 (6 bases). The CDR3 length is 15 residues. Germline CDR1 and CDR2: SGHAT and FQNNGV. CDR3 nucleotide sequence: TGTGCCAGCAGCCTAGACCGGACAGAGGCGACACCCCTCCACTTT. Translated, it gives CASSLDRTEATPLHF. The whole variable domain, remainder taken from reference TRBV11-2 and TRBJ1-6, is EAGVAQSPRYKIIEKRQSVAFWCNPISGHATLYWYQQILGQGPKLLIQFQNNGVVDDSQLPKDRFSAERLKGVDSTLKIQPAKLEDSAVYLCASSLDRTEATPLHFGNGTRLTVT.

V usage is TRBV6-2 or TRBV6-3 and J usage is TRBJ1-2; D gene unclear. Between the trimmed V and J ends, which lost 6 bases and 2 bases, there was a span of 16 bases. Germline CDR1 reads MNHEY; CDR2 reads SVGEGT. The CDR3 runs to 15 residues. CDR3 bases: TGTGCCAGCAGCAGAAGACCGGGCGGAAACTATGGCTACACCTTC. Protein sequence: CASSRRPGGNYGYTF.

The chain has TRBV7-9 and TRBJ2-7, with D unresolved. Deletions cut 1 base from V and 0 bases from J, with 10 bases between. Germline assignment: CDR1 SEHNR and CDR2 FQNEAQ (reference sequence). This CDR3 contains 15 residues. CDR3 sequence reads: CASSLVSWSSYEQYF. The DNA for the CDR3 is TGTGCCAGCAGCTTAGTTTCGTGGAGCTCCTACGAGCAGTACTTC.

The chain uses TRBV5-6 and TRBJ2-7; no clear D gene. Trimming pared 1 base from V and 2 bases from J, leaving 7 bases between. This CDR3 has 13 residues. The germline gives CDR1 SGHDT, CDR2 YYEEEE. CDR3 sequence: CASSLWTPYEQYF. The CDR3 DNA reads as TGTGCCAGCAGCTTGTGGACCCCCTACGAGCAGTACTTC.

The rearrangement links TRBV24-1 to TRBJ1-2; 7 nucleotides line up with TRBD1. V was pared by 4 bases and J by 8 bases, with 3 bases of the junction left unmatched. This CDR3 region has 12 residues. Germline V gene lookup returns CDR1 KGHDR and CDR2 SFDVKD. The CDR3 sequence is CATSEGQMGYTF. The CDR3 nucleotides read TGTGCCACCAGTGAGGGACAGATGGGCTACACCTTC.

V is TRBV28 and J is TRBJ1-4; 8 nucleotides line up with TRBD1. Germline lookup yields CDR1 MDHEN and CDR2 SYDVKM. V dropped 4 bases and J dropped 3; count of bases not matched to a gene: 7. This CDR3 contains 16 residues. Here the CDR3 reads CASSSLKTGANEKLFF. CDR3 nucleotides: TGTGCCAGCAGTTCCCTTAAGACAGGGGCTAATGAAAAACTGTTTTTT.

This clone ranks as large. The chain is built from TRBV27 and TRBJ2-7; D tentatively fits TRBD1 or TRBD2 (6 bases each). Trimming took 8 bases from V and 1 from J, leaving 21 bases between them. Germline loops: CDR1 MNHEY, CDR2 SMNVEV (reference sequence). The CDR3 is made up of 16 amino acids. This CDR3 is CASGGPWRDLSYEQYF. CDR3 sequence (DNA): TGTGCCAGCGGGGGGCCTTGGCGGGACCTTTCCTACGAGCAGTACTTC.

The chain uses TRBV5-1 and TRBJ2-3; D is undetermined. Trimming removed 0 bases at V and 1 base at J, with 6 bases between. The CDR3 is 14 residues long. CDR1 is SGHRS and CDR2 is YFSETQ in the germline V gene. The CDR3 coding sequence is TGCGCCAGCAGCTTGGCCACAGGCACAGATACGCAGTATTTT. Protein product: CASSLATGTDTQYF. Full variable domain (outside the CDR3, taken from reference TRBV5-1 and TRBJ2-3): KAGVTQTPRYLIKTRGQQVTLSCSPISGHRSVSWYQQTPGQGLQFLFEYFSETQRNKGNFPGRFSGRQFSNSRSEMNVSTLELGDSALYLCASSLATGTDTQYFGPGTRLTVL.

CDR3 amino acids: CAISESRAGITEAFF. The CDR3 DNA follows: TGTGCCATCAGTGAGTCTAGGGCAGGGATCACTGAAGCTTTCTTT. The rearrangement links TRBV10-3 to TRBJ1-1; D might be TRBD1 (5 bases). This CDR3 has 15 amino acids. Germline CDR1 and CDR2: ENHRY and SYGVKD. V shed 0 bases and J shed 4 bases, with 12 bases lying between them.

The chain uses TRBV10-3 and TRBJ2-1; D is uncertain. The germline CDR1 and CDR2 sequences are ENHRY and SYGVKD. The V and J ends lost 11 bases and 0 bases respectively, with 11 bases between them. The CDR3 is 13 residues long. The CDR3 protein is CAATHNSYNEQFF. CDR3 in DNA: TGTGCCGCAACTCATAACTCCTACAATGAGCAGTTCTTC.

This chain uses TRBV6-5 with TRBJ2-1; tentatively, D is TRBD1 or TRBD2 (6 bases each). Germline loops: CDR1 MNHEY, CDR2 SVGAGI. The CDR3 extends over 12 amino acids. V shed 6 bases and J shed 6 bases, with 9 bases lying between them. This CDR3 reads CASRGGINEQFF. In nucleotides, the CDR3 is TGTGCCAGCAGAGGGGGGATCAATGAGCAGTTCTTC.

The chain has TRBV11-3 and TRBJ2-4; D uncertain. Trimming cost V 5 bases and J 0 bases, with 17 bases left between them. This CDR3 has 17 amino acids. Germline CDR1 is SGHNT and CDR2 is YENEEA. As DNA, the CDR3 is TGTGCCAGCAGCCCCTCGGGTCCCGCCCTAGCCAAAAACATTCAGTACTTC. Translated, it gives CASSPSGPALAKNIQYF.

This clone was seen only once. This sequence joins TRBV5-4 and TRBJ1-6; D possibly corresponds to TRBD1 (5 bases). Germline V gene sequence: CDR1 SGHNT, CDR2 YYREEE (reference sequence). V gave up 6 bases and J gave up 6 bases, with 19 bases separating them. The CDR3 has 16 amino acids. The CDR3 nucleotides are TGTGCCAGCACCCGGGGGGATCCGACATCTAATTCACCCCTCCACTTT. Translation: CASTRGDPTSNSPLHF.

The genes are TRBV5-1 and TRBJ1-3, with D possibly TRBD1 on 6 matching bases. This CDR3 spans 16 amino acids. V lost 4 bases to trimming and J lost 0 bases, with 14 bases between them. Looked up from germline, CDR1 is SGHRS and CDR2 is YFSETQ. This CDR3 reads CASSPDGGNSGNTIYF. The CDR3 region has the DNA TGCGCCAGCAGCCCGGACGGGGGCAACTCTGGAAACACCATATATTTT.

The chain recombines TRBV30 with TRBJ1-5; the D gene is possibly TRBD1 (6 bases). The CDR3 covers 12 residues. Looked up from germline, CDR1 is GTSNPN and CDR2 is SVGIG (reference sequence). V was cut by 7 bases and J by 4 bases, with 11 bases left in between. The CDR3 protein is CALSGQNQPQHF. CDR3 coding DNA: TGTGCCTTATCGGGACAAAATCAGCCCCAGCATTTT.